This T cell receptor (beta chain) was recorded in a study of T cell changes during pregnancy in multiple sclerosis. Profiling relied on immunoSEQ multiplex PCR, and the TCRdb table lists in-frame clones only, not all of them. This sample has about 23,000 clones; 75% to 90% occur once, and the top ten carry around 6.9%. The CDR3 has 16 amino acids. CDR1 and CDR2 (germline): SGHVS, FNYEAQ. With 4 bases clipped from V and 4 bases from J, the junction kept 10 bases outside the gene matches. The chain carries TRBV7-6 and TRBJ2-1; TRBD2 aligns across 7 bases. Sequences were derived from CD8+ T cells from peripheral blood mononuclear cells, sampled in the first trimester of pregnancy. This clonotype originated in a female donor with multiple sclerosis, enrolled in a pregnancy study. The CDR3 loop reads CASSSFSGGGYNEQFF. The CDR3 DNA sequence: TGTGCCAGCAGCTCCTTCTCTGGGGGGGGGTACAATGAGCAGTTCTTC.